These T cell receptor beta chains were read from a single sample in a study of cytomegalovirus exposure and HLA in healthy donors. Sequencing used immunoSEQ multiplex PCR; TCRdb keeps in-frame clones, though not all of them. The sample includes about 140,000 clones, less than 90% of them seen just once. The sample consisted of PBMCs. The source is a boy under 10 years old in good health and CMV-seronegative. The CDR3 runs from the conserved cysteine through the conserved F or W. The order of the fields is clone size, V gene, CDR3 length, D gene, J gene, CDR3 DNA, CDR3 protein. A D gene is named only where the DNA matches it firmly. Rows may omit the clone size; those that give it use once, few, many or a size class.

.,TRBV18,14,.,TRBJ1-3,TGTGCCAGCTCACCAACAAGCTCTGGAAACACCATATATTTT,CASSPTSSGNTIYF
.,TRBV7-9,14,TRBD1,TRBJ1-1,TGTGCCAGCAGCTTACAGGGGGCAGGTACTGAAGCTTTCTTT,CASSLQGAGTEAFF
.,TRBV4-2,18,.,TRBJ2-7,TGTGCCAGCAGCCAACTTAGTCCTGCCGGGGGATCTGGGGACGAGCAGTACTTC,CASSQLSPAGGSGDEQYF
.,TRBV7-9,16,.,TRBJ1-2,TGTGCCAGCAGCTCGGGGGTGGAGGGAACTAACTATGGCTACACCTTC,CASSSGVEGTNYGYTF
.,TRBV7-6,15,TRBD2,TRBJ2-2,TGTGCCAGCAGCTTAGGACTAGCCAACACCGGGGAGCTGTTTTTT,CASSLGLANTGELFF
.,TRBV10-3,13,.,TRBJ2-5,TGTGCCATCAGTGCTAGGTCGGGAGAGACCCAGTACTTC,CAISARSGETQYF
.,TRBV7-2,14,TRBD1,TRBJ1-2,TGTGCCAGCAGCAGAGAGGGGGCGAACTATGGCTACACCTTC,CASSREGANYGYTF
.,TRBV30,14,.,TRBJ1-5,TGTGCCTGGAGTGTCAGGGTTAGCAATCAGCCCCAGCATTTT,CAWSVRVSNQPQHF
.,TRBV7-9,16,.,TRBJ1-1,TGTGCCAGCGATACCGTGGGGGCTATTTTAGACACTGAAGCTTTCTTT,CASDTVGAILDTEAFF
.,TRBV7-8,17,.,TRBJ2-7,TGTGCCAGCAGCCTACCAATTGGCGGGGTGGGGTCCTACGAGCAGTACTTC,CASSLPIGGVGSYEQYF
.,TRBV5-1,14,.,TRBJ1-4,TGCGCCAGCAGCTTGATAGGTTTTAATGAAAAACTATTTTTT,CASSLIGFNEKLFF
.,TRBV6-1,15,.,TRBJ1-3,TGTGCCAGCAGTGAATTTCACAACCGCGGAAACACCATATATTTT,CASSEFHNRGNTIYF
.,TRBV7-9,12,.,TRBJ1-1,TGTTCCAGCTTGGGGGCGAACACTGAAGCTTTCTTT,CSSLGANTEAFF
.,TRBV7-2,17,.,TRBJ1-4,TGTGCCAGCAGCTTCGCAGCAGGGTACACAACTAATGAAAAACTGTTTTTT,CASSFAAGYTTNEKLFF
.,TRBV27,13,.,TRBJ2-3,TGTGCCAGCAGTTTGGGAGCGACAGATACGCAGTATTTT,CASSLGATDTQYF
.,TRBV4-2,18,TRBD2,TRBJ2-2,TGTGCCAGCAGCCAAGGACTAGCGGGGGGGCGGGGGACCGGGGAGCTGTTTTTT,CASSQGLAGGRGTGELFF
.,TRBV6-5,14,.,TRBJ1-6,TGTGCCAGCAGTACAGCGGGCACAAGGTCACCCCTCCACTTT,CASSTAGTRSPLHF
.,TRBV5-4,14,.,TRBJ2-7,TGTGCCAGCAGCCAGACACCGACCTACGACGAGCAGTACTTC,CASSQTPTYDEQYF
.,TRBV7-9,14,.,TRBJ1-1,TGTGCCAGCAGCTACAACAGGGAGGGCACTGAAGCTTTCTTT,CASSYNREGTEAFF
.,TRBV28,15,TRBD1,TRBJ2-3,TGTGCCAGCAGTTTTCAGGGACAGAGCACAGATACGCAGTATTTT,CASSFQGQSTDTQYF
.,TRBV5-4,14,TRBD1,TRBJ2-2,TGTGCCAGCAGCATACGGACAGGGCCCGGGGAGCTGTTTTTT,CASSIRTGPGELFF
.,TRBV4-1,16,TRBD2,TRBJ2-5,TGCGCCAGCAGCCGCCTGGGAATAGCGGGGGAAGAGACCCAGTACTTC,CASSRLGIAGEETQYF
.,TRBV5-1,14,TRBD1,TRBJ1-5,TGCGCCAGCAGCCGGACAGGGGGCAATCAGCCCCAGCATTTT,CASSRTGGNQPQHF
once,TRBV29-1,11,TRBD2,TRBJ2-7,TGCAGTGCTCGGGGGGGGTACGAGCAGTACTTC,CSARGGYEQYF
.,TRBV7-8,16,TRBD2,TRBJ2-7,TGTGCCAGCAGTCCAGGGTGGGGGGAGGGCTCCTACGAGCAGTACTTC,CASSPGWGEGSYEQYF
.,TRBV27,14,.,TRBJ1-5,TGTGCCAGCAGTTTATCCGGGTATGGTCAGCCCCAGCATTTT,CASSLSGYGQPQHF
.,TRBV11-3,12,TRBD1,TRBJ2-1,TGTGCCAGCAGCCCGACCCGGGACAGGCAGTTCTTC,CASSPTRDRQFF
.,TRBV7-2,17,.,TRBJ2-6,TGTGCCAGCCAGCGGAGCAGCTTAATCTCTGGGGCCAACGTCCTGACTTTC,CASQRSSLISGANVLTF
.,TRBV6-1,13,.,TRBJ2-3,TGTGCCAGCAGTGATAGACAGCTTGATACGCAGTATTTT,CASSDRQLDTQYF
.,TRBV9,15,TRBD2,TRBJ2-1,TGTGCCAGCAGCGTGGGGTGGGCGGGGGGCGATGAGCAGTTCTTC,CASSVGWAGGDEQFF
once,TRBV19,16,TRBD1,TRBJ1-1,TGTGCCAGTAGTATCGACGGGACAGGGATGAACACTGAAGCTTTCTTT,CASSIDGTGMNTEAFF
.,TRBV29-1,14,TRBD2,TRBJ2-1,TGCAGCGTTGACCCAGCGGGAGGGTTTAATGAGCAGTTCTTC,CSVDPAGGFNEQFF
.,TRBV10-3,12,.,TRBJ1-3,TGTGCCATCAGTGATCTCGGAAACACCATATATTTT,CAISDLGNTIYF
.,TRBV9,16,TRBD2,TRBJ2-3,TGTGCCAGCAGCGTAGACCGCGGGGGGGGGATGGATACGCAGTATTTT,CASSVDRGGGMDTQYF
.,TRBV6-6,13,.,TRBJ2-7,TGTGCCAGCAGTTTAAGGACATCCTACGAGCAGTACTTC,CASSLRTSYEQYF
.,TRBV4-2,13,.,TRBJ2-2,TGTGCCAGCAGCCAAGACAGTCCAGGGGAGCTGTTTTTT,CASSQDSPGELFF
many,TRBV28,13,.,TRBJ1-4,TGTGCCAGCAGCTCTGGGGCGGATGAAAAACTGTTTTTT,CASSSGADEKLFF
.,TRBV5-4,14,TRBD1,TRBJ2-7,TGTGCCAGCAGCCCGGGACAGGGGGACTACGAGCAGTACTTC,CASSPGQGDYEQYF
.,TRBV4-3,15,.,TRBJ1-5,TGCGCCAGCAGCCATCACATGAGCCCGGGTCAGCCCCAGCATTTT,CASSHHMSPGQPQHF
.,TRBV2,15,TRBD2,TRBJ2-1,TGTGCCAGCAGTCGGAGCGGGGGGGAATACAATGAGCAGTTCTTC,CASSRSGGEYNEQFF
.,TRBV9,14,TRBD2,TRBJ2-7,TGTGCCAGCAGCTTCTCGGGACTAGCCGACGAGCAGTACTTC,CASSFSGLADEQYF
.,TRBV28,13,TRBD1,TRBJ2-5,TGTGCCAGCATCGGAGACAGGGAAGAGACCCAGTACTTC,CASIGDREETQYF
.,TRBV5-4,15,TRBD1,TRBJ1-2,TGTGCCAGCAGCAAAAGGGACAGGGGAGGGTATGGCTACACCTTC,CASSKRDRGGYGYTF
few,TRBV15,13,TRBD1,TRBJ2-5,TGTGCCACCAGCAGTCCCAGGGGGAAGACCCAGTACTTC,CATSSPRGKTQYF
.,TRBV7-9,16,TRBD2,TRBJ2-5,TGTGCCAGCAGCCAAGGACTAGCGGGAGATGGGGAGACCCAGTACTTC,CASSQGLAGDGETQYF
.,TRBV7-9,15,TRBD1,TRBJ2-7,TGTGCCAGCAGCCCAACAGGGGGCGTCTCCTACGAGCAGTACTTC,CASSPTGGVSYEQYF
.,TRBV12-5,13,.,TRBJ1-4,TGTGCTAGTGGCCGTAGAACTAATGAAAAACTGTTTTTT,CASGRRTNEKLFF
.,TRBV7-2,16,.,TRBJ1-5,TGTGCCAGCAGCTTAGGCCAGGGTGGGAGCAATCAGCCCCAGCATTTT,CASSLGQGGSNQPQHF
.,TRBV2,15,.,TRBJ2-7,TGTGCCGGCAGTATAAGACAGGTGATTCCCTACGAGCAGTACTTC,CAGSIRQVIPYEQYF
.,TRBV6-5,15,TRBD2,TRBJ2-7,TGTGCCAGCAGTCGGTGGGAGGGGCCGGACTACGAGCAGTACTTC,CASSRWEGPDYEQYF
.,TRBV6-5,13,.,TRBJ1-2,TGTGCCAGCAGTTACGTCGGTAACTATGGCTACACCTTC,CASSYVGNYGYTF
.,TRBV10-2,12,.,TRBJ1-1,TGCGCCAGCAGTGCTGTTAACACTGAAGCTTTCTTT,CASSAVNTEAFF
.,TRBV11-2,17,TRBD2,TRBJ2-1,TGTGCCAGCAGCTTAGCGGGACTAGCGGGGACCTACAATGAGCAGTTCTTC,CASSLAGLAGTYNEQFF
few,TRBV28,12,.,TRBJ1-1,TGTGCCAGCCTAGACGTGAACACTGAAGCTTTCTTT,CASLDVNTEAFF
.,TRBV14,15,TRBD2,TRBJ2-1,TGTGCCAGCAGAGGACTAGCGGGGGGTTACAATGAGCAGTTCTTC,CASRGLAGGYNEQFF
.,TRBV19,16,TRBD1,TRBJ1-1,TGTGCCAGTAGTATAACTGGGACAGGGGGCTCGGCTGAAGCTTTCTTT,CASSITGTGGSAEAFF
.,TRBV5-1,16,TRBD2,TRBJ2-4,TGCGCCAGCAGCCGCAGCGGGGGGGCTGTCAAAAACATTCAGTACTTC,CASSRSGGAVKNIQYF
.,TRBV29-1,13,.,TRBJ1-1,TGCAGCGCCGGGGGGCAGTGGAACACTGAAGCTTTCTTT,CSAGGQWNTEAFF
.,TRBV15,16,.,TRBJ1-2,TGTGCCACCGAAGCCGAAGGACAGACGGGGCACTATGGCTACACCTTC,CATEAEGQTGHYGYTF